This T cell receptor (beta chain) is drawn from a study of blood T cells in healthy people across ages. Study conclusions and caveats: More naive CD4+ cells and higher diversity marked long-lived donors relative to aged donors.

For every donor, a draw yielded 8.5 to 10 milliliters of peripheral blood. As regards this clonotype: Its antigen is not known.

Primed by a sample-barcoded 5' primer and a J-beta primer mix, a second PCR proceeded for about 7 to 11 cycles. TCRdb reprocessed the 5' RACE reads with MiXCR, giving one entry per CDR3 protein. The data show 1,100,000 or so distinct CDR3 sequences, 35% to 50% seen once. V was cut by 2 bases and J by 3 bases, with 11 bases left in between. Germline CDR1 reads MNHEY; CDR2 reads SVGAGI. The CDR3 length is 14 residues. Sequenced: blood. The sequence was collected from a woman in her sixties or seventies in good health. The J gene is TRBJ2-7, the V gene TRBV6-5; D is possibly TRBD2 (5 bases). The CDR3 here is CASSYAGQIYEQYF. The CDR3, as DNA: TGTGCCAGCAGTTACGCGGGCCAGATCTACGAGCAGTACTTC.